The T cell receptor (beta chain) described here comes from a study of control samples from healthy donors and cancer patients. Trimming shortened V by 7 bases and J by 0 bases, and 15 bases separated the two germline ends. The germline V gene has CDR1 MRHNA and CDR2 SNTAGT. The CDR3 extends over 16 amino acids. Sequenced by immunoSEQ multiplex PCR; TCRdb stores in-frame clones only, minus some. The table lists 70,000 to 75,000 clones, around nine tenths of them singletons. The specimen sequenced was PBMCs. The chain recombines TRBV6-4 with TRBJ1-4; D call uncertain. The receptor was derived from a man in his 60s with lung cancer. The CDR3, as DNA: TGTGCCAGCACCCCTGGGGAAGTACCAACTAATGAAAAACTGTTTTTT. The encoded protein is CASTPGEVPTNEKLFF.